Detailed here is one TCR beta chain. The antigen it binds to is not known. No clone much larger than this one lies a single base away; base qualities are absent. This sample is drawn from a study of blood T cell repertoires in COVID-19 (TCRdb year 2020). Background on the whole study: Collaborator samples came from the United States, Italy and Spain and covered acute and convalescent phases of COVID-19. The prospective study material was composed of cDNA or gDNA derived from T cells, B-cell-depleted T cells, or PBMCs. The dataset comprised deeply sampled blood TCRbeta repertoires from subjects exposed to, actively infected with, or recovered from COVID-19. The repertoires were released in a freely available public database intended as a resource for research on the immune response to SARS-CoV-2. The samples were drawn from two sources: the first 160 participants of the ongoing ImmuneRACE study, and fewer than 1,500 subjects contributed by 6 global collaborators. Sample metadata almost always included a de-identified subject ID, COVID-19 status, age in years and sex. HLA class I and class II types, where available, came from metadata supplied by the sample provider rather than from assay-based typing. Study-wide findings and limitations: The amount of clinical and demographic metadata varied by source and participant and was provided uncurated.

Enrolling through a virtual design, the prospective study's participants ranged in age from about 18 to 100 years and lived across 24 United States geographic areas. In the prospective study, participants were assigned to cohorts based on the clinical history participants reported in a screening survey and a study questionnaire. Exposed participants had been in contact with someone with a PCR-confirmed or clinician-diagnosed COVID-19 case within 2 weeks of study entry. In the prospective study, whole blood, serum and a nasopharyngeal or oropharyngeal swab were collected from each participant by mobile phlebotomists. Prospective study participants could optionally give additional blood draws and questionnaires over a roughly two-month period. Prospective study blood samples were shipped either frozen or at room temperature before DNA extraction. TCRbeta CDR3 regions were amplified from genomic DNA by means of the immunoSEQ Assay, a bias-controlled multiplex PCR. In the original analysis: Nucleated cell counts per sample were estimated from amplification of reference gene primers within the assay. To quantify the absolute abundance of each unique TCRbeta CDR3 rearrangement, sequence reads were collapsed and filtered. For each sample, productive Simpson clonality was calculated by taking the square root of Simpson's diversity index across productive rearrangements. What TCRdb holds here is the immuneACCESS table cut down to in-frame rearrangements. Part of the clones is not present; checked against another copy, under half of the missing clones reflect an unresolved V gene, and the others are unexplained. The DNA was the basis for D and trimming; V, J and clone size are from that table. This sample is represented by 250,000 to 350,000 clones; 89% of them were singletons. The top ten clones comprise 2.5% to 3.5% of the sample.

The CDR3 covers 15 residues, taking in both the cysteine and the phenylalanine. Of the read, only the CDR3 DNA is kept; its 45 bases are in frame from base 1. The germline V gene encodes CDR1 LNHDA and CDR2 SQIVND (reference sequence). V is clipped by 6 bases and J by 0 bases, and the sequence between their germline boundaries is 9 bases long. What was sequenced was PBMCs or T cells enriched from blood (not recorded which). The receptor was isolated from a woman between 50 and 59 years old who had been exposed to COVID-19. This chain is built from TRBV19 and TRBJ1-6, with the identity of the D gene unclear. The CDR3 here reads CASSPRSSYNSPLHF. The nucleotide sequence reads as follows: TGTGCCAGTAGCCCTCGGAGCTCCTATAATTCACCCCTCCACTTT.